These 17 T cell receptor beta chains were all obtained from the same sample, sequenced in a study of blood T cell repertoires in COVID-19. Using immunoSEQ multiplex PCR, the repertoire was profiled, and TCRdb retains in-frame clones only, with some absent. The sample has a few hundred thousand clones; about 88% are singletons. Specimen: PBMCs or T cells enriched from blood (not recorded which). These receptors originate from a man aged 30 to 39 with acute COVID-19.

The CDR3 reads CASSETSGRGYNEQFF. The DNA for the CDR3 is TGTGCCAGCAGTGAAACTAGCGGGAGGGGGTACAATGAGCAGTTCTTC. The chain carries TRBV2 and TRBJ2-1, with 13 bases that match TRBD2. With 2 bases clipped from V and 4 bases from J, the junction kept 2 bases outside the gene matches. CDR1 and CDR2 (germline): SNHLY, FYNNEI. This CDR3 spans 16 amino acids.

The chain joins TRBV28 to TRBJ1-6, with TRBD1 identical over 9 bases. The trim removed 5 bases at V and 7 bases at J, leaving 9 bases unmatched. The germline gives CDR1 MDHEN, CDR2 SYDVKM. This CDR3 region has 16 residues. The CDR3 protein is CASSELPGTGNSPLHF. The DNA of the CDR3 is TGTGCCAGCAGTGAATTACCCGGGACAGGGAATTCACCCCTCCACTTT.

Concerning this clone itself: Germline is not matched at one junction end, which may reflect a read error. The genes are TRBV5-1 and TRBJ2-1; 9 nucleotides line up with TRBD1. This CDR3 is 14 amino acids long. Germline values: CDR1 SGHRS, CDR2 YFSETQ. CDR3 bases: TGTGCCAGCACCCAGGGACAGGGTTCCAATGAGCAGTTCTTC. This translates into CASTQGQGSNEQFF. The variable domain in full, completed from reference TRBV5-1 and TRBJ2-1, reads KAGVTQTPRYLIKTRGQQVTLSCSPISGHRSVSWYQQTPGQGLQFLFEYFSETQRNKGNFPGRFSGRQFSNSRSEMNVSTLELGDSALYLCASTQGQGSNEQFFGPGTRLTVL.

The chain is built from TRBV2 and TRBJ1-2; no clear D gene. This CDR3 is 13 amino acids long. In germline, CDR1 is SNHLY, CDR2 FYNNEI. V was cut by 8 bases and J by 4 bases, with 14 bases left in between. CDR3 in DNA: TGTGCCAGCCCACCGGTGACGGGCTATGGCTACACCTTC. Translating gives CASPPVTGYGYTF.

The chain couples TRBV19 to TRBJ2-3; TRBD2 aligns across 7 bases. CDR1 is LNHDA, CDR2 SQIVND, per germline (reference sequence). This CDR3 has 15 residues. V was clipped by 5 bases and J by 2 bases; unmatched bases: 7. CDR3 bases: TGTGCCAGTAGTTCGGGGGGACTCCCCACAGATACGCAGTATTTT. This gives the protein CASSSGGLPTDTQYF. The full variable domain, in which reference TRBV19 and TRBJ2-3 provide the parts outside the CDR3, is DGGITQSPKYLFRKEGQNVTLSCEQNLNHDAMYWYRQDPGQGLRLIYYSQIVNDFQKGDIAEGYSVSREKKESFPLTVTSAQKNPTAFYLCASSSGGLPTDTQYFGPGTRLTVL.

This clone occurred a few times. The rearrangement joins TRBV24-1 to TRBJ1-5; perhaps TRBD1 as D (6 bases). The CDR3 contains 15 residues. Trimming removed 7 bases at V and 3 bases at J, with 15 bases between. In germline, CDR1 is KGHDR, CDR2 SFDVKD. The CDR3 spells CATSPGTSYNQPQHF. CDR3 sequence (DNA): TGTGCCACCAGCCCGGGGACAAGTTACAATCAGCCCCAGCATTTT.

The rearrangement links TRBV19 to TRBJ1-5, with D uncertain. The CDR3 length is 15 residues. The germline gives CDR1 LNHDA, CDR2 SQIVND (reference sequence). V lost 4 bases, J lost 0 bases, and 10 bases lay in between. DNA for the CDR3: TGTGCCAGTAGTACGGGGATTCATAGCAATCAGCCCCAGCATTTT. As protein: CASSTGIHSNQPQHF.

The chain is built from TRBV5-1 and TRBJ1-6; D ambiguous. This CDR3 contains 16 residues. Trimming took 0 bases from V and 7 from J, leaving 14 bases between them. Per the germline V gene, CDR1 is SGHRS and CDR2 is YFSETQ. In nucleotides, the CDR3 is TGCGCCAGCAGCTTGGCCGTTCCGGGAGTGAATTCACCCCTCCACTTT. Encoded protein: CASSLAVPGVNSPLHF.

The gene calls are TRBV10-3 and TRBJ2-1, with 7 bases fitting TRBD2. Per germline, CDR1 ENHRY and CDR2 SYGVKD. With V trimmed by 0 bases and J by 6 bases, 2 bases remained unmatched. The CDR3 runs 14 residues. CDR3 sequence (DNA): TGTGCCATCAGTGAGTCCGGGACTACCAATGAGCAGTTCTTC. Amino acids: CAISESGTTNEQFF.

The chain uses TRBV7-2 and TRBJ1-2; a weak D match, TRBD1 (6 bases). Germline CDR1 and CDR2: SGHTA and FQGNSA. This CDR3 is built from 14 residues. Trimming pared 3 bases from V and 4 bases from J, leaving 12 bases between. Here the CDR3 reads CASSFGKGGYGYTF. Here the CDR3 DNA reads TGTGCCAGCAGCTTCGGCAAAGGGGGCTATGGCTACACCTTC.

The gene calls are TRBV5-1 and TRBJ1-6; D may be TRBD1 (6 bases). The germline V gene has CDR1 SGHRS and CDR2 YFSETQ. Trimming shortened V by 4 bases and J by 1 base, and 15 bases separated the two germline ends. This CDR3 comprises 17 residues. The CDR3, as DNA: TGCGCCAGCAGCCAGATACAGGGATCGTCCTATAATTCACCCCTCCACTTT. Its translation is CASSQIQGSSYNSPLHF.

As for this clone: One junction end does not reproduce the germline sequence, and a read error may be involved. The V gene is TRBV5-1, the J gene TRBJ1-2, with TRBD1 matching over 9 bases. The CDR3 length is 12 residues. Germline lookup yields CDR1 SGHRS and CDR2 YFSETQ. The CDR3 is CASRQGVSGYTF. The CDR3 coding sequence is TGTGCCAGCCGACAGGGGGTGTCTGGCTACACCTTC.

The J gene is TRBJ2-3, the V gene TRBV28; 8 bases are a match to TRBD2. With 6 bases clipped from V and 0 bases from J, the junction kept 2 bases outside the gene matches. This CDR3 spans 14 amino acids. Looked up from germline, CDR1 is MDHEN and CDR2 is SYDVKM. As DNA, the CDR3 is TGTGCCAGCAGGGAGCGGGGGAGCACAGATACGCAGTATTTT. Its protein product is CASRERGSTDTQYF.

A single count supports this clone. V gene TRBV6-5 combines with J gene TRBJ2-1; 9 bases align to TRBD1. This CDR3 is 13 amino acids long. V shed 6 bases, J shed 6 bases, and the junction held 3 bases outside the gene matches. From germline, CDR1 is MNHEY and CDR2 SVGAGI. In nucleotides, the CDR3 is TGTGCCAGCAGCGAGGACAGGGGCAATGAGCAGTTCTTC. Translation gives CASSEDRGNEQFF.

The chain joins TRBV12-3 or TRBV12-4 to TRBJ2-5; D is perhaps TRBD2 (5 bases). The CDR3 runs to 13 residues. The V gene lost 7 bases and the J gene lost 6 bases, with 15 bases spanning the gap. CDR3 coding DNA: TGTGCCAGCACGATTGGGAGAGAAAAGACCCAGTACTTC. Protein: CASTIGREKTQYF.

J is TRBJ2-2 and V is TRBV18; D ambiguous. This CDR3 has 16 residues. V shed 0 bases and J shed 8 bases, with 16 bases lying between them. CDR1 and CDR2 (germline): KGHSH, LQKENI. The CDR3 protein is CASSPPGPKSAGELFF. CDR3 coding DNA: TGTGCCAGCTCACCACCGGGCCCCAAATCGGCTGGGGAGCTGTTTTTT.

The genes are TRBV5-1 and TRBJ2-2; 9 bases are a match to TRBD1. Germline V CDR1 and CDR2: SGHRS, YFSETQ. The CDR3 totals 19 residues. V was pared by 3 bases and J by 3 bases, with 15 bases of the junction left unmatched. The CDR3 reads CASSSPGQGFVGDTGELFF. The CDR3 DNA is TGCGCCAGCAGCTCCCCGGGACAGGGCTTTGTTGGGGACACCGGGGAGCTGTTTTTT. Complete variable domain (other parts from reference TRBV5-1 and TRBJ2-2): KAGVTQTPRYLIKTRGQQVTLSCSPISGHRSVSWYQQTPGQGLQFLFEYFSETQRNKGNFPGRFSGRQFSNSRSEMNVSTLELGDSALYLCASSSPGQGFVGDTGELFFGEGSRLTVL.